The rows below give T cell receptor beta chains drawn from one sample of a study of cytomegalovirus exposure and HLA in healthy donors. The repertoire was sequenced with immunoSEQ multiplex PCR; TCRdb's copy has only in-frame clones and lacks some. The repertoire has 150,000 to 200,000 clones, over 75% of them found once; the top ten carry 1.3% to 1.5%. Specimen: PBMCs. All receptors come from a woman under 40 in good health and CMV-seronegative. The CDR3 runs from the conserved cysteine through the conserved F or W. A D gene is named only where the DNA matches it firmly. The size field is filled for only some rows; it gives once, few, many or a size class.

J gene,D gene,V gene,clone size,CDR3 protein,CDR3 DNA
TRBJ2-3,-,TRBV5-1,-,CASSLELADTQYF,TGCGCCAGCAGCTTGGAGTTAGCAGATACGCAGTATTTT
TRBJ1-3,-,TRBV6-6,-,CASSGDRSLRDTIYF,TGTGCCAGCAGTGGCGACAGGTCCCTAAGGGACACCATATATTTT
TRBJ1-3,TRBD1,TRBV19,-,CASSPGTAGNTIYF,TGTGCCAGTAGTCCGGGGACAGCTGGAAACACCATATATTTT
TRBJ1-1,-,TRBV5-4,-,CASSPFRGSNTEAFF,TGTGCCAGCAGCCCCTTTCGGGGATCGAACACTGAAGCTTTCTTT
TRBJ2-5,TRBD2,TRBV12-5,-,CASGESGVETQYF,TGTGCTAGTGGGGAAAGCGGGGTGGAGACCCAGTACTTC
TRBJ1-1,-,TRBV5-1,-,CASSLQGGNTEAFF,TGCGCCAGCAGCCTCCAGGGCGGGAACACTGAAGCTTTCTTT
TRBJ1-1,-,TRBV9,few,CASSVPPGGTEAFF,TGTGCCAGCAGCGTCCCCCCTGGAGGGACTGAAGCTTTCTTT
TRBJ1-2,-,TRBV5-8,-,CASSPGRGRLGYTF,TGTGCCAGCAGCCCCGGACGGGGGAGATTGGGCTACACCTTC
TRBJ2-7,TRBD2,TRBV27,few,CASSFGTSGGNTYEQYF,TGTGCCAGCAGTTTCGGGACTAGCGGGGGCAATACCTACGAGCAGTACTTC
TRBJ2-1,-,TRBV2,-,CASSDRVYNEQFF,TGTGCCAGCAGTGACCGAGTATACAATGAGCAGTTCTTC
TRBJ1-2,TRBD1,TRBV11-2,-,CASSPDRGPGYTF,TGTGCCAGCAGTCCCGACAGGGGGCCCGGCTACACCTTC
TRBJ1-2,TRBD1,TRBV4-1,-,CASSQDRTGPYGYTF,TGCGCCAGCAGCCAAGATAGGACAGGGCCCTATGGCTACACCTTC
TRBJ1-6,TRBD1,TRBV28,-,CASSRDGTGSNSPLHF,TGTGCCAGCAGTCGTGATGGGACAGGGTCGAATTCACCCCTCCACTTT
TRBJ2-7,TRBD1,TRBV5-1,once,CASSQPSGTGNWTYEQYF,TGCGCCAGCAGCCAACCCTCGGGGACAGGGAATTGGACCTACGAGCAGTACTTC
TRBJ1-1,-,TRBV29-1,-,CSVETTGNTEAFF,TGCAGCGTCGAGACAACAGGGAACACTGAAGCTTTCTTT
TRBJ2-3,-,TRBV9,once,CASSGGVGSPGDTQYF,TGTGCCAGCAGCGGGGGAGTGGGGTCCCCCGGAGATACGCAGTATTTT
TRBJ1-2,TRBD1,TRBV5-1,-,CASSTPDREAGYTF,TGCGCCAGCAGCACCCCGGACAGGGAGGCTGGCTACACCTTC
TRBJ2-7,-,TRBV18,-,CASSPNRTPYEQYF,TGTGCCAGCTCACCAAACCGGACACCCTACGAGCAGTACTTC
TRBJ2-2,-,TRBV6-1,-,CASSVTDTGELFF,TGTGCCAGCAGTGTAACAGACACCGGGGAGCTGTTTTTT
TRBJ2-3,-,TRBV7-2,-,CASTYTRTSTDTQYF,TGTGCCAGCACTTATACTAGGACTAGCACAGATACGCAGTATTTT
TRBJ1-3,TRBD1,TRBV30,-,CAWSVLLQGAGNTIYF,TGTGCCTGGAGTGTCCTTCTACAGGGGGCTGGAAACACCATATATTTT
TRBJ1-3,-,TRBV19,-,CASIDRPSSGNTIYF,TGTGCCAGTATAGACAGGCCAAGCTCTGGAAACACCATATATTTT
TRBJ2-7,-,TRBV2,-,CASKDYLYEQYF,TGTGCCAGCAAAGACTACCTCTACGAGCAGTACTTC
TRBJ2-5,-,TRBV9,-,CASSSTVLQETQYF,TGTGCCAGCAGCTCGACAGTCCTCCAAGAGACCCAGTACTTC
TRBJ2-7,-,TRBV25-1,-,CASSSSYEQYF,TGTGCCAGCAGCTCCAGCTACGAGCAGTACTTC
TRBJ1-1,-,TRBV5-4,-,CASSLDLGGTEAFF,TGTGCCAGCAGCTTGGATCTCGGGGGAACTGAAGCTTTCTTT
TRBJ1-1,-,TRBV7-3,-,CASSPPGHTEAFF,TGTGCCAGCAGCCCCCCCGGACATACTGAAGCTTTCTTT
TRBJ1-1,-,TRBV6-6,-,CASSLVGVTNTEAFF,TGTGCCAGCAGTTTAGTAGGGGTTACCAACACTGAAGCTTTCTTT
TRBJ1-1,-,TRBV11-3,-,CASSAQYNTEAFF,TGTGCCAGCAGCGCCCAGTATAACACTGAAGCTTTCTTT
TRBJ1-6,TRBD1,TRBV27,-,CASGGFMGQGGPGSYNSPLHF,TGTGCCAGCGGCGGATTCATGGGACAGGGAGGCCCTGGGTCCTATAATTCACCCCTCCACTTT
TRBJ2-5,-,TRBV5-4,once,CASSFSGNWETQYF,TGTGCCAGCAGCTTTTCAGGGAATTGGGAGACCCAGTACTTC
TRBJ2-1,TRBD2,TRBV7-3,-,CASSYLAGGSDEQFF,TGTGCCAGCAGTTATCTAGCGGGGGGGTCGGATGAGCAGTTCTTC
TRBJ1-1,TRBD1,TRBV30,-,CAWRLLDRGNTEAFF,TGTGCCTGGAGACTCTTGGACAGGGGGAACACTGAAGCTTTCTTT
TRBJ2-3,TRBD2,TRBV27,few,CASSSVSGGGGQYF,TGTGCCAGCAGTTCAGTTAGCGGGGGGGGAGGCCAGTATTTT
TRBJ1-4,-,TRBV11-2,once,CASTGTSNEKLFF,TGTGCCAGTACTGGGACTTCAAATGAAAAACTGTTTTTT
TRBJ1-5,-,TRBV5-6,-,CASSLGAGKSNQPQHF,TGTGCCAGCAGCTTGGGGGCAGGGAAGAGCAATCAGCCCCAGCATTTT
TRBJ2-2,TRBD2,TRBV2,-,CARAPGTGTLAGGYTGELFF,TGTGCCAGGGCCCCCGGGACAGGAACCCTAGCGGGGGGTTACACCGGGGAGCTGTTTTTT